This T cell receptor beta chain was recovered during a study of vaccination effects on CD4 cells after COVID-19. Overall study findings and caveats: Substantial clonal contraction characterized both infection- and vaccine-induced clones late after vaccination.

The protocol was immunoSEQ multiplex PCR, while the TCRdb copy is restricted to in-frame clones and leaves out a portion. Among 21,000 or so clones listed, around 77% were seen once. In the ViraFEST assay, antigen-specific CD4+ clonotypes were identified by expansion after peptide-pool stimulation. Investigators separated out CD4+ T cells once around nine days of culture had passed. Participants were vaccinated with two doses of either the BNT162b2 or mRNA-1273 vaccine. Half-medium changes using IL-2 medium occurred on days 3 and 7. This clone appeared a single time. Antigen specificity is unknown. CDR1 is SGHRS, CDR2 YFSETQ, per germline. The CDR3 sequence is 14 residues long. Deletions cut 5 bases from V and 0 bases from J, with 11 bases between.

The clonotype comes from a human donor who received a COVID-19 vaccine. The sequences come from CD4+ T cells from PBMCs cultured with HCoV-229E spike peptides, collected after COVID-19 vaccination. The chain joins TRBV5-1 to TRBJ1-2; D is uncertain. CDR3 nucleotides: TGCGCCAGCAGGGAGGTTACCTCTAACTATGGCTACACCTTC. It yields the protein CASREVTSNYGYTF.